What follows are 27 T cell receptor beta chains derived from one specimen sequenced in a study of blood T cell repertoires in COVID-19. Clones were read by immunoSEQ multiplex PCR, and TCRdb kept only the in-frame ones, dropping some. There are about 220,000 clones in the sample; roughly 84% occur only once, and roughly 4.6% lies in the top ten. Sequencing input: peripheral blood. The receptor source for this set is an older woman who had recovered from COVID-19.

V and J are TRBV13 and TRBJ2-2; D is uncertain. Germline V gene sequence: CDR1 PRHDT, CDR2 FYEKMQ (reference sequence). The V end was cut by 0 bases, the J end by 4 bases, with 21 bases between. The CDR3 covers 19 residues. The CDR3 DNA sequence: TGTGCCAGCAGCTTAGGCTATCGGAGCTTTCGGTCGGCCACCGGGGAGCTGTTTTTT. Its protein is CASSLGYRSFRSATGELFF.

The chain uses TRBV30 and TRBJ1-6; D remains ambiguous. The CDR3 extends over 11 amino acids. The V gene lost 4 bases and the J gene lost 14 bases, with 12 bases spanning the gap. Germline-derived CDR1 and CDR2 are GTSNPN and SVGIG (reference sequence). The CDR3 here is CAWNRAEALHF. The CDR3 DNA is TGTGCCTGGAACAGAGCGGAGGCCCTCCACTTT.

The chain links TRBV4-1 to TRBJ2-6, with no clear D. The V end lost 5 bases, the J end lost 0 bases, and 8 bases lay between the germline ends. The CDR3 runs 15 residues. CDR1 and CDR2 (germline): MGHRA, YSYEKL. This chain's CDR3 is CASSSVFSGANVLTF. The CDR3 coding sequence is TGCGCCAGCAGCTCAGTCTTCTCTGGGGCCAACGTCCTGACTTTC.

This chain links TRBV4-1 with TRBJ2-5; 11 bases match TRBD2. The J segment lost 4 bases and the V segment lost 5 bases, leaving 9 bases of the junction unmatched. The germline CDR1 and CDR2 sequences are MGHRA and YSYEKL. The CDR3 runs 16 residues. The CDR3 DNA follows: TGCGCCAGCAGCAAGACTAGCGGGGTAGTAGCAGAGACCCAGTACTTC. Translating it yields CASSKTSGVVAETQYF.

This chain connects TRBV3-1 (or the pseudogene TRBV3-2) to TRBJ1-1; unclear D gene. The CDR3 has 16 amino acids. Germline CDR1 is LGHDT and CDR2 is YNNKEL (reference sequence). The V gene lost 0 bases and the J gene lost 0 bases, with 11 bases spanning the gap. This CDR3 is CASSQEAESMNTEAFF. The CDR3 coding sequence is TGTGCCAGCAGCCAAGAGGCGGAGTCGATGAACACTGAAGCTTTCTTT.

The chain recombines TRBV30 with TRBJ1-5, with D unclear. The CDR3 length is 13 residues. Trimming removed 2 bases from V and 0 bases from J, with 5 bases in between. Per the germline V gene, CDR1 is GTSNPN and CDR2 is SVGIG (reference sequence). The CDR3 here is CAWSFNSNQPQHF. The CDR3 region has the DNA TGTGCCTGGAGTTTTAATAGCAATCAGCCCCAGCATTTT.

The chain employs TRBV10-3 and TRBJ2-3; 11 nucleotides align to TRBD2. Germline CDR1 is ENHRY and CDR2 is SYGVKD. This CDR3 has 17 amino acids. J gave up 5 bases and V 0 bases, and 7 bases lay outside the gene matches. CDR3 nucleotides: TGTGCCATCAGTGAGTCCCTAGCGGGGGGTGCAGGAGATACGCAGTATTTT. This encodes CAISESLAGGAGDTQYF.

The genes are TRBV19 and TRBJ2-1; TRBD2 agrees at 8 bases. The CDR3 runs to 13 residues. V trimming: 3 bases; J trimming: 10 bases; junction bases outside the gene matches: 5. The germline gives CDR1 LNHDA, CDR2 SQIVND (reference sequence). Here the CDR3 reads CASSIFSGEEQFF. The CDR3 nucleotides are TGTGCCAGTAGTATCTTTAGCGGGGAGGAGCAGTTCTTC.

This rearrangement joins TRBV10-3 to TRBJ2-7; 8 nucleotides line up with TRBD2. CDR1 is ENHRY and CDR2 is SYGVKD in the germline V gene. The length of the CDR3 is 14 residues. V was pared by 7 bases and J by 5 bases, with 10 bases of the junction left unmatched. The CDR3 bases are TGTGCCATCACCCCGACTCAGCGGGGGAACGAGCAGTACTTC. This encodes CAITPTQRGNEQYF.

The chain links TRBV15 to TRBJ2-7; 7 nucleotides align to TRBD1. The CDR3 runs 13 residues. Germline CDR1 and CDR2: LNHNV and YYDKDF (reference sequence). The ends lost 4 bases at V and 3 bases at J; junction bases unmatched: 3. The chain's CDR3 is CATSTRQGYEQYF. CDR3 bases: TGTGCCACCAGCACGCGACAGGGCTACGAGCAGTACTTC.

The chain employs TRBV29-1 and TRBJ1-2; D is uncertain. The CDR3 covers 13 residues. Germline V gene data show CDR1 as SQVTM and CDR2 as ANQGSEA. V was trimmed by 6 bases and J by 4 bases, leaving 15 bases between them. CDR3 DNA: TGCAGCGTGGCGGGTCGCTCGACCTATGGCTACACCTTC. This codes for CSVAGRSTYGYTF.

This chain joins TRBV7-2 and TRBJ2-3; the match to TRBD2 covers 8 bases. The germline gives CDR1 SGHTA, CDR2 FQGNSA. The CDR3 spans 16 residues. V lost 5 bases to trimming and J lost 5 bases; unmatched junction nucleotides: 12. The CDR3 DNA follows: TGTGCCAGCAGCCAAACTAGCGGTGGGTGGGGAGATACGCAGTATTTT. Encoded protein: CASSQTSGGWGDTQYF.

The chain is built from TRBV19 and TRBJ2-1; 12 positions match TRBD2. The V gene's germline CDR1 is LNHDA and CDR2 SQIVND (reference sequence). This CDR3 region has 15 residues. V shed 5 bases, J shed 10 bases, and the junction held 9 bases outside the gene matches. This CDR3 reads CASSFGTSGYREQFF. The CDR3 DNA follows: TGTGCCAGTAGTTTCGGGACTAGCGGGTACAGGGAGCAGTTCTTC. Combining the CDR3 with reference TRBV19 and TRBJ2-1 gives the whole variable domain DGGITQSPKYLFRKEGQNVTLSCEQNLNHDAMYWYRQDPGQGLRLIYYSQIVNDFQKGDIAEGYSVSREKKESFPLTVTSAQKNPTAFYLCASSFGTSGYREQFFGPGTRLTVL.

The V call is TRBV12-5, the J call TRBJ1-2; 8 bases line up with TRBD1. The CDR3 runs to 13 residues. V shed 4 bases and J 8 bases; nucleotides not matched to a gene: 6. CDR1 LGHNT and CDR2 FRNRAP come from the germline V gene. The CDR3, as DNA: TGTGCTAGTGGTTACACAGGGGGGTCCGGCTACACCTTC. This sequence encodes CASGYTGGSGYTF.

The DNA of the CDR3 is TGTGCCAGCAGAGCAGGCGGGGGGAACACTGAAGCTTTCTTT. It is translated as CASRAGGGNTEAFF. The chain employs TRBV6-5 and TRBJ1-1; D is possibly TRBD1 (5 bases). The CDR3 runs to 14 residues. V was pared by 6 bases and J by 1 base, with 12 bases between. Germline-derived CDR1 and CDR2 are MNHEY and SVGAGI.

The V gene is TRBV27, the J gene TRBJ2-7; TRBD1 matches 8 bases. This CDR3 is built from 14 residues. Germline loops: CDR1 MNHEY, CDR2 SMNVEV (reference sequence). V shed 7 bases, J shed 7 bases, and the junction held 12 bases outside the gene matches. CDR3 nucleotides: TGTGCCAGCACGGTGCAGGCAGGGGGCCGGGAGCAGTACTTC. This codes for CASTVQAGGREQYF.

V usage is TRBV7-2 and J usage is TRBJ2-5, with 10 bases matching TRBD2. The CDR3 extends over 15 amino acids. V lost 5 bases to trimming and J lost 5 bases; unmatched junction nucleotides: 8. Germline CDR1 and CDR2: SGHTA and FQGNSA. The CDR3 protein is CASSIQRGGQETQYF. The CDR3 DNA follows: TGTGCCAGCAGCATACAGCGGGGGGGCCAGGAGACCCAGTACTTC.

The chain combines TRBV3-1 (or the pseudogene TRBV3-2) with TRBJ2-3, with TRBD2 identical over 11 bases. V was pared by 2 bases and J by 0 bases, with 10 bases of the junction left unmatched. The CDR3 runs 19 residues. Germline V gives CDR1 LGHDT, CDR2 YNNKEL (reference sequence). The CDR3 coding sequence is TGTGCCAGCAGCCAAAAGTGGGCTAGCGGGGGGTCTAGCACAGATACGCAGTATTTT. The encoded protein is CASSQKWASGGSSTDTQYF.

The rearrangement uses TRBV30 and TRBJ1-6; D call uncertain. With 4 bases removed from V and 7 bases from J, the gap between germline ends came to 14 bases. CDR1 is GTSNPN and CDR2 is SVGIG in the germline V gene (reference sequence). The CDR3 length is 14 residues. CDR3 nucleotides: TGTGCCTGGATTCCGAGCTTCGGGAATTCACCCCTCCACTTT. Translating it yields CAWIPSFGNSPLHF.

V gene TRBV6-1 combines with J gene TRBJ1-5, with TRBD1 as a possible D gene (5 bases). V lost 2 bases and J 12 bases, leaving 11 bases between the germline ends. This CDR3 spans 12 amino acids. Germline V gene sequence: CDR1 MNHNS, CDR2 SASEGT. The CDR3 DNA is TGTGCCAGCAGTGAAACTAGGGGAGGCCAGCATTTT. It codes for CASSETRGGQHF.

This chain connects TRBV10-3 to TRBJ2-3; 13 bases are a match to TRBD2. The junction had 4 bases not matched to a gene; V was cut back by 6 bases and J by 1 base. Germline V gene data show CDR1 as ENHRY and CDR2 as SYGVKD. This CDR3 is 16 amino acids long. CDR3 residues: CAIRGTSGDRTDTQYF. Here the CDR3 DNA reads TGTGCCATCAGGGGGACTAGCGGGGACCGCACAGATACGCAGTATTTT.

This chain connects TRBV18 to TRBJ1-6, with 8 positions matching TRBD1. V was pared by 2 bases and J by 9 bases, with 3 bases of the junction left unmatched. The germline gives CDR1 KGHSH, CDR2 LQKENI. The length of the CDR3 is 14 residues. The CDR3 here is CASSPGQGGSPLHF. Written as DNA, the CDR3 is TGTGCCAGCTCACCAGGACAGGGCGGTTCACCCCTCCACTTT.

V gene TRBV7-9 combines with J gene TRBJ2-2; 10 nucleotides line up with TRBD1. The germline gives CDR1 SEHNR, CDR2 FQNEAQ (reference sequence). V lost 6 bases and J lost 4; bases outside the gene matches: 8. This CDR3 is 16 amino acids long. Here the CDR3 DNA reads TGTGCCAGCAGATACCGAGGGACAGGGGTCACCGGGGAGCTGTTTTTT. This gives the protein CASRYRGTGVTGELFF.

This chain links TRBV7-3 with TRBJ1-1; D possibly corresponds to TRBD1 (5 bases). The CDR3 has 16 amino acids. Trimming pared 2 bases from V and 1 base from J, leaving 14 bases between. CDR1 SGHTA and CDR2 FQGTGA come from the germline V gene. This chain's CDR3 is CASSLFQGRSNTEAFF. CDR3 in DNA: TGTGCCAGCAGCTTATTCCAGGGAAGGTCGAACACTGAAGCTTTCTTT. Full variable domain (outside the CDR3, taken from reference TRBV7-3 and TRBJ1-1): GAGVSQTPSNKVTEKGKYVELRCDPISGHTALYWYRQSLGQGPEFLIYFQGTGAADDSGLPNDRFFAVRPEGSVSTLKIQRTERGDSAVYLCASSLFQGRSNTEAFFGQGTRLTVV.

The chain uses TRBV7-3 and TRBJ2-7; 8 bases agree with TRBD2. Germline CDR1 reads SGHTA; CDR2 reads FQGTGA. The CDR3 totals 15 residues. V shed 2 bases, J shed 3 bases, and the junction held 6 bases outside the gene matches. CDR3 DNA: TGTGCCAGCAGCTTACGGGGGGGCCAATACTACGAGCAGTACTTC. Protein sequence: CASSLRGGQYYEQYF. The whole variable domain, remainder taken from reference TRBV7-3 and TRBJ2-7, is GAGVSQTPSNKVTEKGKYVELRCDPISGHTALYWYRQSLGQGPEFLIYFQGTGAADDSGLPNDRFFAVRPEGSVSTLKIQRTERGDSAVYLCASSLRGGQYYEQYFGPGTRLTVT.

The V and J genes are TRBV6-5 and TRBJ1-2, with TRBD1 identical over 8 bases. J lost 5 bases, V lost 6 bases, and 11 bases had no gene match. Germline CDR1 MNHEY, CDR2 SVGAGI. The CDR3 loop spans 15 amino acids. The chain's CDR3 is CASRDLGQGEYGYTF. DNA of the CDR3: TGTGCCAGCAGAGACCTCGGACAGGGCGAGTATGGCTACACCTTC.

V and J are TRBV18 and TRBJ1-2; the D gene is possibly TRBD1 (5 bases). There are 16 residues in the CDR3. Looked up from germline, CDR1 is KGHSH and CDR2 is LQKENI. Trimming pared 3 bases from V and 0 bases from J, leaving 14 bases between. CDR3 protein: CASSPVSQGTNYGYTF. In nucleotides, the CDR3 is TGTGCCAGCTCACCGGTATCCCAGGGTACTAACTATGGCTACACCTTC.